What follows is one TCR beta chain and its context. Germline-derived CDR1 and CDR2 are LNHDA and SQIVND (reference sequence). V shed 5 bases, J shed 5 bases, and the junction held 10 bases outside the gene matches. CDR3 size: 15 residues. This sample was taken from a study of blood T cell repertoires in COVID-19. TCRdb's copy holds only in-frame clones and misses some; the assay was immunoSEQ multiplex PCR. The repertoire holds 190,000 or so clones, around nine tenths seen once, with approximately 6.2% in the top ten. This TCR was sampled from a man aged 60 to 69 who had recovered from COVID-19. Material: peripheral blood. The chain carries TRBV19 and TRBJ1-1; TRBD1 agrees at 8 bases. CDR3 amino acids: CASSPIQGAQTEAFF. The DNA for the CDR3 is TGTGCCAGTAGTCCAATCCAGGGGGCGCAGACTGAAGCTTTCTTT.